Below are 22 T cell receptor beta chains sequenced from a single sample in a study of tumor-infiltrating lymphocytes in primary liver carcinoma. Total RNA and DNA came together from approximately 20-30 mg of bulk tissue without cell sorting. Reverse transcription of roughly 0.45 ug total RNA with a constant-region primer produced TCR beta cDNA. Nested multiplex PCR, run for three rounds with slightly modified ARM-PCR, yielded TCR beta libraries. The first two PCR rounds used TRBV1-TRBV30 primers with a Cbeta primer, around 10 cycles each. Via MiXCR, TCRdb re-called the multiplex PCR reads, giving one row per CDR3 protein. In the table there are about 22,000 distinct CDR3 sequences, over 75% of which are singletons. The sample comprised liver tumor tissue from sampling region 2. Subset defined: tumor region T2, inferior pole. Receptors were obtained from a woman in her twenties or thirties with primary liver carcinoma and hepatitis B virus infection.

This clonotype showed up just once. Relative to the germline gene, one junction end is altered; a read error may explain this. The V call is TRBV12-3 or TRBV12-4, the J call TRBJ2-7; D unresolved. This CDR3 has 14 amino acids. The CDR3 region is CASSHGNINYEQYF. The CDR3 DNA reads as TGCGCCAGCAGTCATGGGAACATTAACTACGAGCAGTACTTC.

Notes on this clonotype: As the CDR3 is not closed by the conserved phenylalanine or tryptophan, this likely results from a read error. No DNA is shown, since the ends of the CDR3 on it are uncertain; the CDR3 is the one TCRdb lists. The CDR3 spells CAGSPEYRSAGELFL. The V call is TRBV6-5, the J call TRBJ2-2. The CDR3 sequence runs 15 residues, both termini included. Germline V lookup: CDR1 MNHEY, CDR2 SVGAGI.

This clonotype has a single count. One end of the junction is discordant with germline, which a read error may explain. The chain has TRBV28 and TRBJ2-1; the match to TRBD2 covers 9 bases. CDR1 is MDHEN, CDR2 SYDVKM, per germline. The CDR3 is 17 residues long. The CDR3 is CASSLHYGLARVDKQFF. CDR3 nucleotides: TGCGCCAGCAGTCTACATTATGGACTAGCGAGGGTAGACAAGCAGTTCTTC. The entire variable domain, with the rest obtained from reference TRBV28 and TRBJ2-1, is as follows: DVKVTQSSRYLVKRTGEKVFLECVQDMDHENMFWYRQDPGLGLRLIYFSYDVKMKEKGDIPEGYSVSREKKERFSLILESASTNQTSMYLCASSLHYGLARVDKQFFGPGTRLTVL.

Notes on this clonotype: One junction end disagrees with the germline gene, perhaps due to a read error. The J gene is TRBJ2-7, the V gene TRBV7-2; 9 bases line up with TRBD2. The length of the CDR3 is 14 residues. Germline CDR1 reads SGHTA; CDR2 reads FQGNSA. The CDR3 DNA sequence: TGTGTCAGCAACTTATCTAGCGGGATTTACGAGCAGTACTTC. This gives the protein CVSNLSSGIYEQYF.

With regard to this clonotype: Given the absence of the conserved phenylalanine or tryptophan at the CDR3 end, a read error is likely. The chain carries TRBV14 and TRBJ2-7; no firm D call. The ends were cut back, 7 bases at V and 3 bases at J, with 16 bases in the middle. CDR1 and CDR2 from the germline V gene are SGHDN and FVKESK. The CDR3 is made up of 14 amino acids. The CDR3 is CASNTRTLIYEQYS. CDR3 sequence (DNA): TGTGCCAGCAACACGCGGACCCTTATCTACGAGCAGTACTCC.

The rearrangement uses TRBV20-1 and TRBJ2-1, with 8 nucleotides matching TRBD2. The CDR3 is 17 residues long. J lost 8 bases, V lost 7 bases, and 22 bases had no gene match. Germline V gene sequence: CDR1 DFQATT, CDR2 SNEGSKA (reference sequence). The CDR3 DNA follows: TGCAGTGTTGGAGACTCCCGGGGGACTAGTGGGAGCTATGAGCAGTTCTTC. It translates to CSVGDSRGTSGSYEQFF.

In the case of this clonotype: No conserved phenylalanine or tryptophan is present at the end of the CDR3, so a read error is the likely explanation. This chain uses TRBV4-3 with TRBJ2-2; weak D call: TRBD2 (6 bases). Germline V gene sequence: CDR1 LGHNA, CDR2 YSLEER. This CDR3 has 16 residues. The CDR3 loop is CASSQGAGTLTRELFS. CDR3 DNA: TGCGCCAGTAGCCAAGGGGCGGGGACCCTCACCAGGGAGCTGTTTTCT.

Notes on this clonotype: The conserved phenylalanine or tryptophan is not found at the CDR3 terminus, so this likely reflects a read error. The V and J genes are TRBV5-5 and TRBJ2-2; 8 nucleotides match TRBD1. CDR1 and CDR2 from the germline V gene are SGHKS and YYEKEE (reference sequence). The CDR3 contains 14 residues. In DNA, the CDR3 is TGTCCCAGCAGCTGGACAGGGATCATCGGGGAGCTGTTTATT. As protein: CPSSWTGIIGELFI.

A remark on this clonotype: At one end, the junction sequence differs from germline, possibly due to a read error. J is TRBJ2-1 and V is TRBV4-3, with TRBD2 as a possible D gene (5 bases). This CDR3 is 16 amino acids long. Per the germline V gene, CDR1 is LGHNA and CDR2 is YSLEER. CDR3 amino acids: CASSQDAGSSYSELFF. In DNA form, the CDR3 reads TGCGCCAGCAGCCAAGATGCGGGTAGCTCCTACAGTGAGCTGTTCTTC.

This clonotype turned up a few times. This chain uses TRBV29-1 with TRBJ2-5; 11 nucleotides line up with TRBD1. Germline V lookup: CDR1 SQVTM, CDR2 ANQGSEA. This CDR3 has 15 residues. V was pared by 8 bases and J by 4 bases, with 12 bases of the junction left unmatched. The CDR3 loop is CSIKADRGRAETQYF. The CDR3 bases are TGCAGCATTAAAGCGGACAGGGGGCGAGCAGAGACCCAGTACTTC.

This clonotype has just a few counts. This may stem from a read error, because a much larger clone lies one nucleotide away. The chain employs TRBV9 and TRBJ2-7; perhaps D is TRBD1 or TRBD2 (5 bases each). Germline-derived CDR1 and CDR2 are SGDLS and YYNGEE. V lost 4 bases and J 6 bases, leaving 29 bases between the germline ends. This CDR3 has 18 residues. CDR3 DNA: TGTGCCAGCAGCCCACCCCCCCTTCAGGGCAAAGGGACGGGCGAGCAGTACTTC. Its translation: CASSPPPLQGKGTGEQYF.

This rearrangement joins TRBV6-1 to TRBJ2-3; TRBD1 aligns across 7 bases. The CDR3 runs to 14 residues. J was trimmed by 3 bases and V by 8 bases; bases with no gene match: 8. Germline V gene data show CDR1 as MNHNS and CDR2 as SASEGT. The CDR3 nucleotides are TGTGCCAGCGGTCGTGAGGGGGCGACAGATACGCAGTATTTT. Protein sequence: CASGREGATDTQYF.

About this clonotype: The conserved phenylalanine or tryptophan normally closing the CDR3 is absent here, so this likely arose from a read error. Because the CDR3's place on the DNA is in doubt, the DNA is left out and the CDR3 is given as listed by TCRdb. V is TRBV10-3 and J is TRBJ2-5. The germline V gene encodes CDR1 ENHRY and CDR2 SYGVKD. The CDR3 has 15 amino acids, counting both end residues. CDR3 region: CAISESVTRQETQYL.

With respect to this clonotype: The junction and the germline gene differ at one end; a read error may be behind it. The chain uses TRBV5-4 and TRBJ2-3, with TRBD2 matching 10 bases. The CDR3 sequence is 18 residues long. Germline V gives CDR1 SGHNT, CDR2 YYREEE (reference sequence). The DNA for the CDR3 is TGCGCCAGCAGTAACCTGGCGGCTAGCGGGAGTCGGACAGATTCGCAATATTTT. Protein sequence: CASSNLAASGSRTDSQYF. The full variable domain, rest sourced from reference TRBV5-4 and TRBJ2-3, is ETGVTQSPTHLIKTRGQQVTLRCSSQSGHNTVSWYQQALGQGPQFIFQYYREEENGRGNFPPRFSGLQFPNYSSELNVNALELDDSALYLCASSNLAASGSRTDSQYFGPGTRLTVL.

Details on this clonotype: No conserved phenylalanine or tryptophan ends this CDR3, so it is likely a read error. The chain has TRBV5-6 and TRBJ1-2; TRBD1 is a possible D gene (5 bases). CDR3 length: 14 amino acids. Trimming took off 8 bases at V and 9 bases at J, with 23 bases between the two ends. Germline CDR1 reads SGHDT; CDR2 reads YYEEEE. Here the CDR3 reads CARSATAFRDSYTS. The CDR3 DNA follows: TGTGCCAGGAGCGCAACCGCGTTCAGGGATAGCTACACCTCC.

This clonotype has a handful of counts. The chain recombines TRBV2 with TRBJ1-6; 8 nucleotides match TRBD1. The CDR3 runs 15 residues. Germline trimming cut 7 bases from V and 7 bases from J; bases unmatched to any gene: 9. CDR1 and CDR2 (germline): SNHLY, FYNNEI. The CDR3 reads CASTEGRQGNSPLHF. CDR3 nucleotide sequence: TGTGCCAGCACGGAGGGGCGACAGGGGAATTCACCCCTCCACTTT. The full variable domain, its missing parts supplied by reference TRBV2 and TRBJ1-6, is EPEVTQTPSHQVTQMGQEVILRCVPISNHLYFYWYRQILGQKVEFLVSFYNNEISEKSEIFDDQFSVERPDGSNFTLKIRSTKLEDSAMYFCASTEGRQGNSPLHFGNGTRLTVT.

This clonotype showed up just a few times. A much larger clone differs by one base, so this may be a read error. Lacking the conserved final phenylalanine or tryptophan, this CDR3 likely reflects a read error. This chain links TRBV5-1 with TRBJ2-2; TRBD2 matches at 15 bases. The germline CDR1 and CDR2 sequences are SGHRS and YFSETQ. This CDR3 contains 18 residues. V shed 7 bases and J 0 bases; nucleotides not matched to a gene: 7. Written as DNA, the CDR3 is TGCGCCAGCTTACCGGGACTAGCGGGAGGATCGAACACCGGGGAGCTGTTTTTG. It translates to CASLPGLAGGSNTGELFL.

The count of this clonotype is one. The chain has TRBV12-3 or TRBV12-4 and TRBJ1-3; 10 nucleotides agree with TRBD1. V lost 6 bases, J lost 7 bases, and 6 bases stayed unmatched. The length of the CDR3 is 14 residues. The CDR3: CASSLTGGKNTIYF. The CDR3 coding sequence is TGTGCCAGCAGCCTGACAGGGGGCAAGAACACCATATATTTT.

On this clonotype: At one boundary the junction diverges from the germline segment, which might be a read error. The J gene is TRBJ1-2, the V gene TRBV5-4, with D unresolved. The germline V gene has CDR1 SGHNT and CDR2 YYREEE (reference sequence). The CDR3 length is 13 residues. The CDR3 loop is CTSSPFHDNGYTF. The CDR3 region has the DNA TGTACCAGCAGTCCATTCCACGACAATGGCTACACCTTC.

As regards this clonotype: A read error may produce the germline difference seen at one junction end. The CDR3 coding sequence is TGTGCCAGCAGCTCTTCGACGACAGCCGCTGAGACCCAATACTTC. Its translation: CASSSSTTAAETQYF. This sequence joins TRBV11-2 and TRBJ2-5; tentatively, D is TRBD1 (5 bases). CDR1 is SGHAT and CDR2 is FQNNGV in the germline V gene. CDR3 length: 15 residues.

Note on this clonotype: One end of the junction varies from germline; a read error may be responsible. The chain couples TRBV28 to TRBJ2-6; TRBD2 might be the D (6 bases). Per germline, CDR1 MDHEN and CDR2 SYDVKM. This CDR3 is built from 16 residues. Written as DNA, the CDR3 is TGTGACAGCGGGCGGGACGAAGCCTCTGGGGCCAACGTCCTGACTTTC. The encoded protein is CDSGRDEASGANVLTF.

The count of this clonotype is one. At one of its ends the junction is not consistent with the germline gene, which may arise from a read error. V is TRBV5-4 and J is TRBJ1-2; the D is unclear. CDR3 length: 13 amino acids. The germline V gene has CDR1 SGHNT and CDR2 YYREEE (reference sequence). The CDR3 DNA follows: TGTGCCGGCAGCCTATTCCACGACTATGGCTACACTTTC. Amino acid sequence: CAGSLFHDYGYTF. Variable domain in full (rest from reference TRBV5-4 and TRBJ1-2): ETGVTQSPTHLIKTRGQQVTLRCSSQSGHNTVSWYQQALGQGPQFIFQYYREEENGRGNFPPRFSGLQFPNYSSELNVNALELDDSALYLCAGSLFHDYGYTFGSGTRLTVV.